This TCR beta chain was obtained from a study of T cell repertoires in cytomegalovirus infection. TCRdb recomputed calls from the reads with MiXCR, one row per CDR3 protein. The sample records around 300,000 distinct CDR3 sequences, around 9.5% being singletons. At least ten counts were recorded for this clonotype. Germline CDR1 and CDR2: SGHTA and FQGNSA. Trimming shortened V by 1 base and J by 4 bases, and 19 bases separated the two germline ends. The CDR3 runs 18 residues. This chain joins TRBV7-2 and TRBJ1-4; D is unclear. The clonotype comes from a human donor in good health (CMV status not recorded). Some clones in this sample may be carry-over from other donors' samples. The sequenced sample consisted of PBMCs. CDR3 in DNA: TGTGCCAGCAGCTTAGGGTCACGGCGGCAGACATTTAATGAAAAACTGTTTTTT. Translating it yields CASSLGSRRQTFNEKLFF.